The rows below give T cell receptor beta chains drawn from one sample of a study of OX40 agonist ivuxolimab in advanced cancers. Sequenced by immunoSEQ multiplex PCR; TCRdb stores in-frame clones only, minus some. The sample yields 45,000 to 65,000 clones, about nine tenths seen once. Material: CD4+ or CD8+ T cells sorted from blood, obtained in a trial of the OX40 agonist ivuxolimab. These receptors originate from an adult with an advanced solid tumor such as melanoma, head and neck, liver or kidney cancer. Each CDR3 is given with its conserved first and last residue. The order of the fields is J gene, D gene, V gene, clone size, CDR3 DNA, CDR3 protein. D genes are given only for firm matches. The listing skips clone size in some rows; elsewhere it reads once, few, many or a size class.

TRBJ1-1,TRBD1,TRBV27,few,TGTGCCAGCAGTTCCTTGCAGGGGGCTAACACTGAAGCTTTCTTT,CASSSLQGANTEAFF
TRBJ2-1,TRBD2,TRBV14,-,TGTGCCAGCAGTGCCCCGGGACTAGCGGGGGTAGAGCAGTTCTTC,CASSAPGLAGVEQFF
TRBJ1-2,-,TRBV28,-,TGTGCCAGCAGTTTACCCCCGGGCAGCTATGGCTACACCTTC,CASSLPPGSYGYTF
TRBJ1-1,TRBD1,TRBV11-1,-,TGTGCCAGCAGCTCAAAACAGGGGATTACCACTGAAGCTTTCTTT,CASSSKQGITTEAFF
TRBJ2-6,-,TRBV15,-,TGTGCCACCAGCCCCCCCAAGGGAGGGGCCAACGTCCTGACTTTC,CATSPPKGGANVLTF
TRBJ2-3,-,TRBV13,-,TGTGCCAGCAGCTTAGGCCCCTCTAGCACAGATACGCAGTATTTT,CASSLGPSSTDTQYF
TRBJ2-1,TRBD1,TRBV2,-,TGTGCCAGCAGTGGCGGGTGGACAGGATTTAATGAGCAGTTCTTC,CASSGGWTGFNEQFF
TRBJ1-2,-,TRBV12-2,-,TGTGCAAGTCGCTTGGAGGGTGGACCTGGTGACTATGGCTACACCTTC,CASRLEGGPGDYGYTF
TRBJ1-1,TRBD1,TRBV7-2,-,TGTGCCAGCAGCCCAAACCCGACCGGGACAGGGATGAACACTGAAGCTTTCTTT,CASSPNPTGTGMNTEAFF
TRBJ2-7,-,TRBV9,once,TGTGCCAGCAGCGACAACTCCTACGAGCAGTACTTC,CASSDNSYEQYF
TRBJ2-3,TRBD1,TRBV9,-,TGTGCCAGCAGCGTAGAAGGGACAGGGACAGATACGCAGTATTTT,CASSVEGTGTDTQYF
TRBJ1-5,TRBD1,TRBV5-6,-,TGTGCCAGCAGCTCAGGGACAGGGGCAAGGCAGCCCCAGCATTTT,CASSSGTGARQPQHF
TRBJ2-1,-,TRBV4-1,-,TGCGCCAGCAGCCTCGAAACAGCGTACAATGAGCAGTTCTTC,CASSLETAYNEQFF
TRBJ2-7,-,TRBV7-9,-,TGTGCCAGCAGCTTACCAGGGATCTACGAGCAGTACTTC,CASSLPGIYEQYF
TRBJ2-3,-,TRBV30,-,TGTGCCTGGAGGTACATCACAGATACGCAGTATTTT,CAWRYITDTQYF
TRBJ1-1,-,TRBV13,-,TGTGCCAGTATTGGACGGGTGAACACTGAAGCTTTCTTT,CASIGRVNTEAFF
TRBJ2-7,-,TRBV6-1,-,TGTGCCAGCAGTGAAGTATTCGGCGGGGAAGGTTCCTACGAGCAGTACTTC,CASSEVFGGEGSYEQYF
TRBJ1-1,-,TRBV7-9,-,TGTGCCAGCAGCTCTGAGGGAATCGTGAACACTGAAGCTTTCTTT,CASSSEGIVNTEAFF
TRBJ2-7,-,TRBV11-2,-,TGTGCCAGCAGCCAGGACTCCTACGAGCAGTACTTC,CASSQDSYEQYF
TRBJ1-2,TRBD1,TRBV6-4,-,TGTGCCAGCAGAACCCAGGGACAGGCCTCTTATGGCTACACCTTC,CASRTQGQASYGYTF
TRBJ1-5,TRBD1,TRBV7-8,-,TGTGCCAGCAGCTTAGTGGCAGGGGGCAGGCAGCCCCAGCATTTT,CASSLVAGGRQPQHF
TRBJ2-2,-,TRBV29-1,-,TGCAGCGTTGAGAGAAGCACCGGGGAGCTGTTTTTT,CSVERSTGELFF
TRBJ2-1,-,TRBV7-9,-,TGTGCCAGCAGCTTAGTGGAAAGCTACAATGAGCAGTTCTTC,CASSLVESYNEQFF
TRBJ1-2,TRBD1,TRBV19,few,TGTGCCAGTAGCGGACAGGGGATATATGGCTACACCTTC,CASSGQGIYGYTF
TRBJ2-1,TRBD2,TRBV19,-,TGTGCCAGTAGTCTAGCGGGGGGGCCGGTTGAGCAGTTCTTC,CASSLAGGPVEQFF
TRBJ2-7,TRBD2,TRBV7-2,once,TGTGCCAGCAGCCCTTATAGCGGGGGCTCCTACGAGCAGTACTTC,CASSPYSGGSYEQYF
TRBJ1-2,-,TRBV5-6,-,TGTGCCAGCAGTCCACAGAACTATGGCTACACCTTC,CASSPQNYGYTF
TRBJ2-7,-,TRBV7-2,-,TGTGCCAGCAGTGGAGGGGTAAGGGAGCAGTACTTC,CASSGGVREQYF
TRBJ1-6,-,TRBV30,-,TGTGCCTGGAGTGAAGTCAGGACAGCCCTCCACTTT,CAWSEVRTALHF
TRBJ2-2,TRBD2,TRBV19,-,TGTGCCAGTAGTCCCGAGGCGGGGGGCCCCTGGACCGGGGAGCTGTTTTTT,CASSPEAGGPWTGELFF
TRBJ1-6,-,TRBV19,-,TGTGCCAGTAGTCGGGGGGCAGCTGATTCACCCCTCCACTTT,CASSRGAADSPLHF
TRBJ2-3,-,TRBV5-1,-,TGCGCCAGCAGCTTTACATCCTCGGATACGCAGTATTTT,CASSFTSSDTQYF
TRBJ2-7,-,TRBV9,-,TGTGCCAGCAGCCCGTCGACAGAAAGCTACGAGCAGTACTTC,CASSPSTESYEQYF
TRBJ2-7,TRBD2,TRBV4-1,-,TGCGCCAGCAGCCAAGAGATTGGACTAGCGGGGTCCTCCGAGCAGTACTTC,CASSQEIGLAGSSEQYF
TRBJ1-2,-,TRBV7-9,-,TGTGCCAGCAGCTTAGGCGACAGCTATGGCTACACCTTC,CASSLGDSYGYTF
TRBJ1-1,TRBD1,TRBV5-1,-,TGCGCCAGCAGCCCATGGACAGGGGGTTCAGTTACTGAAGCTTTCTTT,CASSPWTGGSVTEAFF
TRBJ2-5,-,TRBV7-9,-,TGTGCCAGCAGCTTAGGAGGGGGAGAGACCCAGTACTTC,CASSLGGGETQYF
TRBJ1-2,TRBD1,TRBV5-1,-,TGCGCCAGCAGCTTGGTGGCAGGGGGTGCCTCCTATGGCTACACCTTC,CASSLVAGGASYGYTF
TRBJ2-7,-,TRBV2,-,TGTGCCAGCTCGTTCCGGGACCGTGTGAGTGAGCAGTACTTC,CASSFRDRVSEQYF
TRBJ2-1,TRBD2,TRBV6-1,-,TGTGCCAGCAGTGACGAGGAGGGACTATGGTTTCCGGAGCAGTTCTTC,CASSDEEGLWFPEQFF
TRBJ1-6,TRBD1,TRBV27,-,TGTGCCAGCAGCCCGGGACAGGGTGGTTCACCCCTCCACTTT,CASSPGQGGSPLHF
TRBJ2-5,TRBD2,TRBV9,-,TGTGCCAGCAGCACAGGGCGGGAGGCCTCGTTCCAAGAGACCCAGTACTTC,CASSTGREASFQETQYF
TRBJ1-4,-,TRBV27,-,TGTGCCAGCAGTGCGCACGGGGGGAATGAAAAACTGTTTTTT,CASSAHGGNEKLFF
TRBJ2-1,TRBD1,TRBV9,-,TGTGCCAGCAGCGCCAACCTAGGAACAGGGGGTCGGGAGCAGTTCTTC,CASSANLGTGGREQFF
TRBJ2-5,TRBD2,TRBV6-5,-,TGTGCCAGCAGTCCTAGCGGGGGCCTTCAAGAGACCCAGTACTTC,CASSPSGGLQETQYF
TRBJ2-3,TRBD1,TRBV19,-,TGTGCCAGTAGTACCGGCAGGGGGAACGGGCCAGATACGCAGTATTTT,CASSTGRGNGPDTQYF
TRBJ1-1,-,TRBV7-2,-,TGTGCCAGCAGCTTAGGCGAATCTTGGGTGGACACTGAAGCTTTCTTT,CASSLGESWVDTEAFF
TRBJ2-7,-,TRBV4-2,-,TGTGCCAGCAGCCAAGAAGATAGGGGGTGGTACGAGCAGTACTTC,CASSQEDRGWYEQYF
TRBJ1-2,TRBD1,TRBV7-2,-,TGTGCCAGCAGCTCAGGCGACAGGGCGTACTATGGCTACACCTTC,CASSSGDRAYYGYTF
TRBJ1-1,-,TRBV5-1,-,TGCGCCAGCAGCTTGGTGGGGTACACTGAAGCTTTCTTT,CASSLVGYTEAFF
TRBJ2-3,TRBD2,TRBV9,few,TGTGCCAGCAGCTCCCAGACTAGCGGGGGAATCACAGATACGCAGTATTTT,CASSSQTSGGITDTQYF
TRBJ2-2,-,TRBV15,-,TGTGCCACCAGCAATTACGGCACCGGGGAGCTGTTTTTT,CATSNYGTGELFF
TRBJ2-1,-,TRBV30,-,TGTGCCTGGTCAAAAAGGACCTACAATGAGCAGTTCTTC,CAWSKRTYNEQFF
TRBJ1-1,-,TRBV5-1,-,TGCGCCAGCAGCTTTCCAGGGCTGAACACTGAAGCTTTCTTT,CASSFPGLNTEAFF
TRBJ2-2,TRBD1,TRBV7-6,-,TGTGCCAGCAGCGGAGGTGGGACAGTCGCGAACACCGGGGAGCTGTTTTTT,CASSGGGTVANTGELFF
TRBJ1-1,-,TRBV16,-,TGTGCCAGCAGCCAAGGTGATAGGTCCCAGGCTTTCTTT,CASSQGDRSQAFF
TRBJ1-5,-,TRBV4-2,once,TGTGCCAGCAGCCAGGGAGTAGGAGGTAGCAATCAGCCCCAGCATTTT,CASSQGVGGSNQPQHF
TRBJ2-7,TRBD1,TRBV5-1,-,TGCGCCAGCAGCTCGGGGACAGGGGATTACGAGCAGTACTTC,CASSSGTGDYEQYF
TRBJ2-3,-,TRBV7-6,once,TGTGCCAGCAGCCCGCCGAAATCTAAGGGTGATACGCAGTATTTT,CASSPPKSKGDTQYF
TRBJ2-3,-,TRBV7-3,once,TGTGCCAGCAGCTTAGGGGGCGAAAGTGCAGATACGCAGTATTTT,CASSLGGESADTQYF